A single sample gave rise to the 9 T cell receptor beta chains below, sequenced in a study of Ad26.COV2.S vaccination and SARS-CoV-2 variants (dated by TCRdb to 2020 to 2023). Library generation was performed with the immunoSEQ multiplex PCR assay. TCRdb obtained this table from immuneACCESS and retained in-frame rearrangements with V and J assigned. These tables miss some clones; where compared with another copy, unresolved V genes account for less than half of the shortfall, and the remainder is unexplained. The sample table shows about 460,000 clones, and roughly nine tenths are seen once. The ten largest clonotypes hold roughly 1.7% of the sample. The treatment or condition label of this sample denotes: 15 to 20 received Ad26.COV2.S at low or high dose, single or two shots; 5 received placebo; per-sample allocation not given. Repertoires of vaccine and placebo recipients were sequenced from samples taken on day 63 after the first injection.

Here the sequenced sample was peripheral blood, taken in a trial of Ad26.COV2.S vaccine versus placebo. The receptors here all came from a person aged 18-65 years who received the Ad26.COV2.S COVID-19 vaccine or a placebo.

This clone was observed a few times. The V and J genes are TRBV7-9 and TRBJ1-1; a weak D match, TRBD1 (5 bases). V shed 4 bases and J shed 6 bases, with 15 bases lying between them. Per the germline V gene, CDR1 is SEHNR and CDR2 is FQNEAQ (reference sequence). CDR3 length: 14 residues. CDR3 in amino acids: CASSYSGGTAEAFF. CDR3 DNA sequence: TGTGCCAGCAGCTACTCGGGGGGTACGGCTGAAGCTTTCTTT.

The genes are TRBV7-3 and TRBJ2-2; 7 nucleotides align to TRBD2. The CDR3 is 16 residues long. Germline V gene data show CDR1 as SGHTA and CDR2 as FQGTGA. V was clipped by 1 base and J by 1 base; unmatched bases: 3. CDR3 in DNA: TGTGCCAGCAGCTTAAATGAGCGGGGGAACACCGGGGAGCTGTTTTTT. Amino acids: CASSLNERGNTGELFF. Full variable domain (outside the CDR3, taken from reference TRBV7-3 and TRBJ2-2): GAGVSQTPSNKVTEKGKYVELRCDPISGHTALYWYRQSLGQGPEFLIYFQGTGAADDSGLPNDRFFAVRPEGSVSTLKIQRTERGDSAVYLCASSLNERGNTGELFFGEGSRLTVL.

The rearrangement uses TRBV5-1 and TRBJ1-4; tentative D call: TRBD1 (6 bases). V was cut by 2 bases and J by 0 bases, with 17 bases left in between. CDR1 is SGHRS and CDR2 is YFSETQ in the germline V gene. The CDR3 is made up of 18 amino acids. The CDR3 reads CASSFGTSGIATNEKLFF. CDR3 nucleotide sequence: TGCGCCAGCAGCTTCGGGACATCCGGAATTGCAACTAATGAAAAACTGTTTTTT.

The rearrangement links TRBV7-9 to TRBJ2-1, with D perhaps matching TRBD2 (5 bases). Trimming cost V 1 base and J 4 bases, with 11 bases left between them. The CDR3 consists of 15 residues. Germline lookup yields CDR1 SEHNR and CDR2 FQNEAQ (reference sequence). CDR3 in DNA: TGTGCCAGCAGCTTAGTTGGGAGTCTTTACAATGAGCAGTTCTTC. It encodes CASSLVGSLYNEQFF.

The chain uses TRBV27 and TRBJ1-5; 10 bases map to TRBD1. V shed 6 bases, J shed 4 bases, and the junction held 9 bases outside the gene matches. Germline V gives CDR1 MNHEY, CDR2 SMNVEV (reference sequence). This CDR3 has 16 residues. CDR3: CASRPRQGAGNQPQHF. For the CDR3, the DNA is TGTGCCAGCAGGCCTAGACAGGGGGCTGGGAATCAGCCCCAGCATTTT.

This clone came up once. V usage is TRBV6-5 and J usage is TRBJ1-2, with D perhaps matching TRBD1 (5 bases). Germline CDR1 MNHEY, CDR2 SVGAGI. The CDR3 is made up of 12 amino acids. Trimming shortened V by 4 bases and J by 6 bases, and 9 bases separated the two germline ends. The CDR3 here is CASSLSGNGYTF. The CDR3 region has the DNA TGTGCCAGCAGTTTGTCAGGGAATGGCTACACCTTC.

The V gene is TRBV7-8, the J gene TRBJ1-2, with 8 bases lining up with TRBD1. In germline, CDR1 is SGHVS, CDR2 FQNEAQ. The length of the CDR3 is 13 residues. Unmatched junction bases numbered 3, after V lost 5 bases and J lost 4 bases. The CDR3 region has the DNA TGTGCCAGCAGCCGAGACAGGGGCTATGGCTACACCTTC. Its protein is CASSRDRGYGYTF.

This clone was found once. The chain links TRBV2 to TRBJ2-4; D may be TRBD1 or TRBD2 (7 bases each). The CDR3 is made up of 13 amino acids. The V end lost 8 bases, the J end lost 6 bases, and 14 bases lay between the germline ends. Germline V gene lookup returns CDR1 SNHLY and CDR2 FYNNEI. For the CDR3, the DNA is TGTGCCAGCCGACAGGGAGGGGCAAACATTCAGTACTTC. Translation: CASRQGGANIQYF.

This chain links TRBV27 with TRBJ1-4, with 7 positions matching TRBD1. V lost 6 bases to trimming and J lost 4 bases; unmatched junction nucleotides: 5. This CDR3 has 14 residues. Germline loops: CDR1 MNHEY, CDR2 SMNVEV (reference sequence). This chain's CDR3 is CASSYRDSNEKLFF. The DNA for the CDR3 is TGTGCCAGCAGCTACCGGGACAGTAATGAAAAACTGTTTTTT.